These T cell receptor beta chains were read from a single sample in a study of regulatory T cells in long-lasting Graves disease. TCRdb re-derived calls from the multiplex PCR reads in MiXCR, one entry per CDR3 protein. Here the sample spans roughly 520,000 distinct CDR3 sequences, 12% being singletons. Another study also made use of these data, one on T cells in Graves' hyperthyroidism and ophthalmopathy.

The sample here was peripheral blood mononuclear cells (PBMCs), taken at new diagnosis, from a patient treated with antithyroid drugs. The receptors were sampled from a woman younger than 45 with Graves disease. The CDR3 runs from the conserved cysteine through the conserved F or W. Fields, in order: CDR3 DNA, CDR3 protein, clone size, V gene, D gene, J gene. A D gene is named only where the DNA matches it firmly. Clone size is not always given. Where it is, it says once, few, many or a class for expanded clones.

CDR3nt: TGTGCCAGCAGCTCATTCAGGGGGACACTCTATGGCTACACCTTC
CDR3aa: CASSSFRGTLYGYTF
abundance: -
v_gene: TRBV7-2
d_gene: TRBD1
j_gene: TRBJ1-2

CDR3nt: TGTGCCAGCAGTCCCAGGCGGAGAGGGCTTAATTCACCCCTCCACTTT
CDR3aa: CASSPRRRGLNSPLHF
abundance: many
v_gene: TRBV7-3
d_gene: -
j_gene: TRBJ1-6

CDR3nt: TGTGCCAGCAGCGTAGGGGACAGCTACGAGCAGTACTTC
CDR3aa: CASSVGDSYEQYF
abundance: many
v_gene: TRBV9
d_gene: TRBD1
j_gene: TRBJ2-7

CDR3nt: TGTGCCAGCAGTTACCCTAACCCGGGACTGCAACTGAATGAGCAGTTCTTC
CDR3aa: CASSYPNPGLQLNEQFF
abundance: few
v_gene: TRBV6-4
d_gene: -
j_gene: TRBJ2-1

CDR3nt: TGTGCCAGCAGTGAAATCAGGGAAGCTAACTATGGCTACACCTTC
CDR3aa: CASSEIREANYGYTF
abundance: many
v_gene: TRBV2
d_gene: -
j_gene: TRBJ1-2

CDR3nt: TGTGCCAGTAGTCAAGGACAGGGGAGCACTGAAGCTTTCTTT
CDR3aa: CASSQGQGSTEAFF
abundance: many
v_gene: TRBV19
d_gene: TRBD1
j_gene: TRBJ1-1

CDR3nt: TGCGCCAGCAGCTTAACCCTGGATGAGCAGTTCTTC
CDR3aa: CASSLTLDEQFF
abundance: many
v_gene: TRBV5-1
d_gene: -
j_gene: TRBJ2-1

CDR3nt: TGTGCCAGCAGTCCCTTACTAGCGGGAGAGGACGAGCAGTTCTTC
CDR3aa: CASSPLLAGEDEQFF
abundance: few
v_gene: TRBV25-1
d_gene: TRBD2
j_gene: TRBJ2-1

CDR3nt: TGTGCCAGCAGCCAAGGGACGGTTTTCTATGGCTACACCTTC
CDR3aa: CASSQGTVFYGYTF
abundance: many
v_gene: TRBV2
d_gene: -
j_gene: TRBJ1-2

CDR3nt: TGTGCCAGCAGCTCTTCTAATTGGTACCAAGAGACCCAGTACTTC
CDR3aa: CASSSSNWYQETQYF
abundance: many
v_gene: TRBV7-2
d_gene: -
j_gene: TRBJ2-5

CDR3nt: TGTGCCAGTAGTATAGATGACCCGGGCCTCTACAATGAGCAGTTCTTC
CDR3aa: CASSIDDPGLYNEQFF
abundance: few
v_gene: TRBV19
d_gene: -
j_gene: TRBJ2-1

CDR3nt: TGTGCCAGCAGCTTAGAGTCGGTTGGTGAGCAGTTCTTC
CDR3aa: CASSLESVGEQFF
abundance: many
v_gene: TRBV7-2
d_gene: -
j_gene: TRBJ2-1

CDR3nt: TGTGCCAGCAGTTTACAGGGTCCTCCCTACGAGCAGTACTTC
CDR3aa: CASSLQGPPYEQYF
abundance: many
v_gene: TRBV18
d_gene: -
j_gene: TRBJ2-7

CDR3nt: TGTGCCAGCAGATCCAATGTGGGCCGGGGTGCGAATGAGCAGTTCTTC
CDR3aa: CASRSNVGRGANEQFF
abundance: few
v_gene: TRBV28
d_gene: -
j_gene: TRBJ2-1

CDR3nt: TGTGCCAGCAGTTTAGCGGGAGGGGGCCATGGGCAGTTCTTC
CDR3aa: CASSLAGGGHGQFF
abundance: -
v_gene: TRBV12-3/TRBV12-4
d_gene: -
j_gene: TRBJ2-1

CDR3nt: TGTGCCAGCAGCGCCCCACAAGGGGCCATCACTGAAGCTTTCTTT
CDR3aa: CASSAPQGAITEAFF
abundance: many
v_gene: TRBV13
d_gene: -
j_gene: TRBJ1-1

CDR3nt: TGTGCCAGCAGCGTATACGAGGGCCTCGAATTTTATGGCTACACCTTC
CDR3aa: CASSVYEGLEFYGYTF
abundance: many
v_gene: TRBV9
d_gene: -
j_gene: TRBJ1-2

CDR3nt: TGTGCCAGCAGTTTATACAGGGGCGACCTATCCTACGAGCAGTACTTC
CDR3aa: CASSLYRGDLSYEQYF
abundance: many
v_gene: TRBV27
d_gene: TRBD1
j_gene: TRBJ2-7

CDR3nt: TGTGCCAGCATTAGTAGGACAGGGGTCATTCAGTACTTC
CDR3aa: CASISRTGVIQYF
abundance: -
v_gene: TRBV2
d_gene: TRBD1
j_gene: TRBJ2-4

CDR3nt: TGTGCCAGCAGCTCCGGGAGGACTAGCGGGATGTATGAGCAGTTCTTC
CDR3aa: CASSSGRTSGMYEQFF
abundance: many
v_gene: TRBV11-2
d_gene: TRBD2
j_gene: TRBJ2-1

CDR3nt: TGTGCCAGCAGCCGACGATACCACAATGAGCAGTTCTTC
CDR3aa: CASSRRYHNEQFF
abundance: many
v_gene: TRBV28
d_gene: -
j_gene: TRBJ2-1

CDR3nt: TGTGCCAGCAGCCCCCTCCCGGGACTAGCGGGAGCAGATACGCAGTATTTT
CDR3aa: CASSPLPGLAGADTQYF
abundance: -
v_gene: TRBV9
d_gene: TRBD2
j_gene: TRBJ2-3

CDR3nt: TGTGCCAGCAGACCAGGGTGTTCCTACAATGAGCAGTTCTTC
CDR3aa: CASRPGCSYNEQFF
abundance: -
v_gene: TRBV6-2/TRBV6-3
d_gene: -
j_gene: TRBJ2-1

CDR3nt: TGTGCCAGCAGTTTATTCGGACCGGCGGGCAATTCACCCCTCCACTTT
CDR3aa: CASSLFGPAGNSPLHF
abundance: many
v_gene: TRBV27
d_gene: -
j_gene: TRBJ1-6

CDR3nt: TGTGCCAGCAGTGGGGCTGGCCCCCCCACAGATACGCAGTATTTT
CDR3aa: CASSGAGPPTDTQYF
abundance: many
v_gene: TRBV2
d_gene: -
j_gene: TRBJ2-3

CDR3nt: TGCGCCAGCAGCCCACTACCCAGAGGAGGGGCGAATTCACCCCTCCACTTT
CDR3aa: CASSPLPRGGANSPLHF
abundance: many
v_gene: TRBV4-1
d_gene: -
j_gene: TRBJ1-6

CDR3nt: TGTGCCAGCAGCCCTAGCGGGGGGAATGAGCAGTTCTTC
CDR3aa: CASSPSGGNEQFF
abundance: many
v_gene: TRBV18
d_gene: TRBD2
j_gene: TRBJ2-1

CDR3nt: TGCGCCAGCAGCCAAGAGGATGGAGGGGTGGTCTATGGCTACACCTTC
CDR3aa: CASSQEDGGVVYGYTF
abundance: -
v_gene: TRBV4-1
d_gene: -
j_gene: TRBJ1-2

CDR3nt: TGCGCCAGCAGCCAAGATCTCACAGGGTCCCTCTACGAGCAGTACTTC
CDR3aa: CASSQDLTGSLYEQYF
abundance: -
v_gene: TRBV4-1
d_gene: -
j_gene: TRBJ2-7

CDR3nt: TGTGCCAGCAGCTCCCCGGGCGGACAGGGCGATTCACCCCTCCACTTT
CDR3aa: CASSSPGGQGDSPLHF
abundance: many
v_gene: TRBV7-9
d_gene: TRBD1
j_gene: TRBJ1-6

CDR3nt: TGTGCCAGCAGTTACGGTCGGGTAGGGACAGGAAACACCATATATTTT
CDR3aa: CASSYGRVGTGNTIYF
abundance: -
v_gene: TRBV6-9
d_gene: -
j_gene: TRBJ1-3

CDR3nt: TGTGCCAGCAGCCCACAGCCGGGACAGGGGTTCACCGGGGAGCTGTTTTTT
CDR3aa: CASSPQPGQGFTGELFF
abundance: -
v_gene: TRBV3-1
d_gene: TRBD1
j_gene: TRBJ2-2

CDR3nt: TGTGCCAGCAGCAAAAATACCCCGGCAAACAATGAGCAGTTCTTC
CDR3aa: CASSKNTPANNEQFF
abundance: -
v_gene: TRBV9
d_gene: -
j_gene: TRBJ2-1

CDR3nt: TGCAGTGCCCACGGACAGACGTACACTAGGGAGCAGTACTTC
CDR3aa: CSAHGQTYTREQYF
abundance: once
v_gene: TRBV20-1
d_gene: -
j_gene: TRBJ2-7

CDR3nt: TGTGCCAGCAGCTTGGGTGGCAGCCATCCACCCCTCCACTTT
CDR3aa: CASSLGGSHPPLHF
abundance: -
v_gene: TRBV11-3
d_gene: -
j_gene: TRBJ1-6

CDR3nt: TGTGCCAGCAGCTGGAGGGGTGAACCCCTCCACTTT
CDR3aa: CASSWRGEPLHF
abundance: -
v_gene: TRBV2
d_gene: -
j_gene: TRBJ1-6

CDR3nt: TGTGCCAGCTCACCTATGCTCGCCGGCACAGATACGCAGTATTTT
CDR3aa: CASSPMLAGTDTQYF
abundance: many
v_gene: TRBV18
d_gene: -
j_gene: TRBJ2-3

CDR3nt: TGTGCCAGCAGCAGCGGTGGGACTAGTCGTCGTAGCGATGAGCAGTTCTTC
CDR3aa: CASSSGGTSRRSDEQFF
abundance: many
v_gene: TRBV13
d_gene: TRBD2
j_gene: TRBJ2-1

CDR3nt: TGTGCCAGCATGGCAGGGGGCCTTATGAACACTGAAGCTTTCTTT
CDR3aa: CASMAGGLMNTEAFF
abundance: many
v_gene: TRBV2
d_gene: TRBD1
j_gene: TRBJ1-1

CDR3nt: TGTGCCAGCAGTGAATTGAGGACAGATACGCAGTATTTT
CDR3aa: CASSELRTDTQYF
abundance: many
v_gene: TRBV2
d_gene: -
j_gene: TRBJ2-3

CDR3nt: TGTGCCAGCAGCCTTAGACTAGCGGGAGGGCCTTCTAACGAGCAGTACTTC
CDR3aa: CASSLRLAGGPSNEQYF
abundance: few
v_gene: TRBV4-2
d_gene: TRBD2
j_gene: TRBJ2-7